Sequencing of this T cell receptor beta chain was carried out in a study of blood T cell repertoires in COVID-19. Study information: Acute-phase and convalescent COVID-19 samples originated in the United States, Italy and Spain. Nucleic acid was either cDNA or gDNA, and it came from T cells, B-cell-depleted T cells, or PBMCs.

In Seattle, patients joined the study during active infection and were tracked longitudinally. Study processing details: Nucleated cell counts were estimated from reference gene primer amplification. Measured with immunoSEQ multiplex PCR; TCRdb has only the in-frame clones, and not every one. Clone size and V and J calls were adopted from that table, with D and trimming inferred from the DNA. The top ten hold around 28% of the sample, which has fewer than 30,000 clones, over 75% seen once. The CDR3 consists of 20 residues. With 8 bases clipped from V and 4 bases from J, the junction kept 28 bases outside the gene matches. From germline, CDR1 is ENHRY and CDR2 SYGVKD.

The V and J genes are TRBV10-3 and TRBJ2-7; 8 nucleotides agree with TRBD2. Sequencing was carried out using peripheral blood. This clonotype was sampled from a woman aged 80 or older with COVID-19, enrolled during active disease. The CDR3 DNA is TGTGCCATCCCGGAGAGAGACGGGGGGGCGGACCAAAAGAACCATTACGAGCAGTACTTC. Protein product: CAIPERDGGADQKNHYEQYF.